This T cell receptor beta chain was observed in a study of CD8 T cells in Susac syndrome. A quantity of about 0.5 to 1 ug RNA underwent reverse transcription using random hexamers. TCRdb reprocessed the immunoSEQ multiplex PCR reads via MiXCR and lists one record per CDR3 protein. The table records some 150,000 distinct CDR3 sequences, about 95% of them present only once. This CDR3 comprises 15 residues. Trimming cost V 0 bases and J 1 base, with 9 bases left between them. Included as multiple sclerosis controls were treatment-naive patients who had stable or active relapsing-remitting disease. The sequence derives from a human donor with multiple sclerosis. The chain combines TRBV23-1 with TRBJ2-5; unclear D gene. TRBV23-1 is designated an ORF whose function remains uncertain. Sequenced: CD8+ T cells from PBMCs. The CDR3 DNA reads TGCGCCAGCAGTCAATCCATCCCCCGCCAAGAGACCCAGTACTTC. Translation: CASSQSIPRQETQYF.